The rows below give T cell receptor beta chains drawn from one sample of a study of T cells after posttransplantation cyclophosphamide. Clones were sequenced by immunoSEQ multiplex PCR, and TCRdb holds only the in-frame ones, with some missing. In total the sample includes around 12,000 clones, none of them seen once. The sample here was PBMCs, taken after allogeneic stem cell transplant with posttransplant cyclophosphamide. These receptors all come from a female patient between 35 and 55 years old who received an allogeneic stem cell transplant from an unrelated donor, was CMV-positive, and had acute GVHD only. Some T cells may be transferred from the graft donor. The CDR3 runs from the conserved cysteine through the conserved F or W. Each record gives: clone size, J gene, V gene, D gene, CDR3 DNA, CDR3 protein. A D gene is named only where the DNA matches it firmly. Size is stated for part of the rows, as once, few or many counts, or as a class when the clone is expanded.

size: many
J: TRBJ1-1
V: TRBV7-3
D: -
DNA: TGTGCCAGCAGCTTAATTGGAGGCGCGAACACTGAAGCTTTCTTT
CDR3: CASSLIGGANTEAFF

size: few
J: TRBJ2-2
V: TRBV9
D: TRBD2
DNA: TGTGCCAGCAGCGGGACCGGGACTAGAGGGGACACCGGGGAGCTGTTTTTT
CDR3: CASSGTGTRGDTGELFF

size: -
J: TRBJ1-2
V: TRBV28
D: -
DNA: TGTGCCAGCAGTTTGTTACGCGGGAGGTATGGCTACACCTTC
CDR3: CASSLLRGRYGYTF

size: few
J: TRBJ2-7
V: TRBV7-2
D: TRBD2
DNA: TGTGCCAGCAGGCCTAGCGGGAACTACGAGCAGTACTTC
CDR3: CASRPSGNYEQYF

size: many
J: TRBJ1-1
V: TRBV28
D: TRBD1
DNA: TGTGCCAGCAGTTCCGCGGACAGGGGAGCGGTGAACACTGAAGCTTTCTTT
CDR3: CASSSADRGAVNTEAFF

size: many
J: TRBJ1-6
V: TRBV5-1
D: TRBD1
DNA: TGCGCCAGCAGCCTGACAGGGGCTATTAATTCACCCCTCCACTTT
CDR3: CASSLTGAINSPLHF

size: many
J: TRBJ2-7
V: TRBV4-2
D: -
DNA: TGTGCCAGCAGCCAAGATAGCGCTCTAACCTACGAGCAGTACTTC
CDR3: CASSQDSALTYEQYF

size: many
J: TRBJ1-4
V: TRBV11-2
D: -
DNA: TGTGCCAGCAGCCTTACATCAACTAATGAAAAACTGTTTTTT
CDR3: CASSLTSTNEKLFF

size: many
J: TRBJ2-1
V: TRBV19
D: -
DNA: TGTGCCAGTAGTATGGTAGGGGGGGACGATTTTTTCGCTAATGAGCAGTTCTTC
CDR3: CASSMVGGDDFFANEQFF

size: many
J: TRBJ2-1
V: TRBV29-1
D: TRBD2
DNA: TGCAGCGTTGAGGGTTGGCCTAGCGGGAGTAACTACAATGAGCAGTTCTTC
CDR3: CSVEGWPSGSNYNEQFF

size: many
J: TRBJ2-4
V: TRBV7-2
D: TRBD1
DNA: TGTGCCAGCAGCGCAGGGACAGCTTTAGCCAAAAACATTCAGTACTTC
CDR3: CASSAGTALAKNIQYF

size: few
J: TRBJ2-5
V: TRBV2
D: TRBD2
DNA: TGTGCCAGCTCCCCAGGACTAGCGGAGTCACAAGAGACCCAGTACTTC
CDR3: CASSPGLAESQETQYF

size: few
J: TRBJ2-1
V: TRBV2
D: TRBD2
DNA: TGTGCCAGCAGAGAGACTAGCGGGGCTTACAATGAGCAGTTCTTC
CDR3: CASRETSGAYNEQFF

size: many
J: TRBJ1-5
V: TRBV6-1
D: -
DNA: TGTGCCAGCAGTGAATCGGGGGTGGGGCGAAGCAATCAGCCCCAGCATTTT
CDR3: CASSESGVGRSNQPQHF

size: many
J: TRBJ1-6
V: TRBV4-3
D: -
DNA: TGCGCCAGCAGCCAAGAGGGGGGGTCGCTATCAAATTCACCCCTCCACTTT
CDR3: CASSQEGGSLSNSPLHF

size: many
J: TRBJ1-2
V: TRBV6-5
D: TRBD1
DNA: TGTGCCAGCAGCTGGACAGGGGTCGGCTACACCTTC
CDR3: CASSWTGVGYTF

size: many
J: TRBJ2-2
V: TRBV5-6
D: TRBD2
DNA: TGTGCCAGCAGCCGGACTAGCGGGGGGGACCCAACCGGGGAGCTGTTTTTT
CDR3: CASSRTSGGDPTGELFF

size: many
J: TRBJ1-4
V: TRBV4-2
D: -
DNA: TGTGCCAGCAGCCAAGCCCTCGGAGGGATTAATGAAAAACTGTTTTTT
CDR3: CASSQALGGINEKLFF

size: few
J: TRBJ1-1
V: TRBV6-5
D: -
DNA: TGTGCCAGCAGTGAATGGGGGGACACTGAAGCTTTCTTT
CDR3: CASSEWGDTEAFF

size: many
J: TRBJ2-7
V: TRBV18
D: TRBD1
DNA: TGTGCCAGCTCCGGGACAGGGAACTACGAGCAGTACTTC
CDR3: CASSGTGNYEQYF

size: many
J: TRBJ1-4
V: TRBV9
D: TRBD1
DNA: TGTGCCAGCAGCCCACCAGGGGGCCCTAATGAAAAACTGTTTTTT
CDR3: CASSPPGGPNEKLFF

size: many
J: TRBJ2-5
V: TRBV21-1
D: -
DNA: TGTGCCAGCAGCAGGAGCGAGGGGACAGGGGGCCAAGAGACCCAGTACTTC
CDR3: CASSRSEGTGGQETQYF

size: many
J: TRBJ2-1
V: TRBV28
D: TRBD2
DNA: TGTGCCAGCAGCACTGGACTAGCGATTAGGAATGAGCAGTTCTTC
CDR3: CASSTGLAIRNEQFF

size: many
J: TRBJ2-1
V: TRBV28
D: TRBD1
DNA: TGTGCCAGCAGCCAACCAGGACAGGGTGGAAATGAGCAGTTCTTC
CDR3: CASSQPGQGGNEQFF

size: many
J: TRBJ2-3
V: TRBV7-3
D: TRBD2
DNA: TGTGCCAGCAGCTCGATAGCGGGCCTCACAGATACGCAGTATTTT
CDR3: CASSSIAGLTDTQYF

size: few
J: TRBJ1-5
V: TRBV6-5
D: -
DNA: TGCGCCAGCAGTTACCATGTTAATCAGCCCCAGCATTTT
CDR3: CASSYHVNQPQHF

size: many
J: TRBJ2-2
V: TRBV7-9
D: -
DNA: TGTGCCAGCAGCTTAAGAGCTTTGAACACCGGGGAGCTGTTTTTT
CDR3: CASSLRALNTGELFF